Listed below are T cell receptor beta chains from one sample, sequenced in a study of blood T cells in healthy people across ages. MiXCR, run by TCRdb on the 5' RACE reads, gives a single entry per CDR3 protein. The sample yields 800,000 or so distinct CDR3 sequences, 55% to 65% seen once. Material for sequencing was blood. The receptors come from a man aged 30 to 39 in good health. CDR3s include the opening cysteine and the closing phenylalanine or tryptophan. A D gene is named only where the DNA matches it firmly. A row's size may be missing; if present it is once, few, many or a size class.

V gene: TRBV18; D gene: NA; clone size: NA; J gene: TRBJ2-1; CDR3 DNA: TGTGCCAGCTCACCGGCCGGACCCTCCTACAATGAGCAGTTCTTC; CDR3 protein: CASSPAGPSYNEQFF
V gene: TRBV10-3; D gene: TRBD1; clone size: few; J gene: TRBJ1-5; CDR3 DNA: TGTGCCATCAGCCCGGGACAGGGCTACCCCCAGCATTTT; CDR3 protein: CAISPGQGYPQHF
V gene: TRBV11-2; D gene: NA; clone size: NA; J gene: TRBJ2-2; CDR3 DNA: TGTGCCAGCAGCGTGTTTGGACAACTCACCGGGGAGCTGTTTTTT; CDR3 protein: CASSVFGQLTGELFF
V gene: TRBV2; D gene: NA; clone size: NA; J gene: TRBJ2-1; CDR3 DNA: TGTGCCAGCAGTGAAGAAGGTCACTCCTACAATGAGCAGTTCTTC; CDR3 protein: CASSEEGHSYNEQFF
V gene: TRBV7-3; D gene: TRBD1; clone size: NA; J gene: TRBJ1-5; CDR3 DNA: TGTGCCAGCAGCTCCCCACCGGGACAGGGAGTAAATCAGCCCCAGCATTTT; CDR3 protein: CASSSPPGQGVNQPQHF
V gene: TRBV6-2/TRBV6-3; D gene: NA; clone size: NA; J gene: TRBJ2-5; CDR3 DNA: TGTGCCAGCAGTTTTACGGGACCCTCGGGACATAGCCAAGAGACCCAGTACTTC; CDR3 protein: CASSFTGPSGHSQETQYF
V gene: TRBV6-2/TRBV6-3; D gene: NA; clone size: NA; J gene: TRBJ2-1; CDR3 DNA: TGTGCCAGCAGTTACAGACAGGAGATATACAATGAGCAGTTCTTC; CDR3 protein: CASSYRQEIYNEQFF
V gene: TRBV6-6; D gene: NA; clone size: NA; J gene: TRBJ1-5; CDR3 DNA: TGTGCCAGCGGTTACTCTGAGAGGGGGAACAATCAGCCCCAGCATTTT; CDR3 protein: CASGYSERGNNQPQHF
V gene: TRBV29-1; D gene: NA; clone size: NA; J gene: TRBJ2-7; CDR3 DNA: TGCAGCGTCCATGCGGGCATGTCCTACGAGCAGTACTTC; CDR3 protein: CSVHAGMSYEQYF
V gene: TRBV29-1; D gene: NA; clone size: NA; J gene: TRBJ2-7; CDR3 DNA: TGCAGCGGCATGCCCGGGACGGGTTACGAGCAGTACTTC; CDR3 protein: CSGMPGTGYEQYF
V gene: TRBV4-3; D gene: NA; clone size: NA; J gene: TRBJ1-1; CDR3 DNA: TGCGCCAGCAGCCGTCCTTCCTCCACTGAAGCTTTCTTT; CDR3 protein: CASSRPSSTEAFF
V gene: TRBV12-3/TRBV12-4; D gene: NA; clone size: once; J gene: TRBJ1-6; CDR3 DNA: TGTGCCAGCAGTGCACGGGAAACCGTTTCACCCCTCCACTTT; CDR3 protein: CASSARETVSPLHF
V gene: TRBV2; D gene: NA; clone size: few; J gene: TRBJ2-2; CDR3 DNA: TGTGCCAGCAGTGAAAGGCCAAACACCGGGGAGCTGTTTTTT; CDR3 protein: CASSERPNTGELFF
V gene: TRBV20-1; D gene: NA; clone size: NA; J gene: TRBJ2-4; CDR3 DNA: TGCAGTGCCGTTCCGACCAAAAACATTCAGTACTTC; CDR3 protein: CSAVPTKNIQYF
V gene: TRBV7-2; D gene: NA; clone size: NA; J gene: TRBJ2-4; CDR3 DNA: TGTGCCAGCAGCCTAGGAGGACACGAAAAAAACATTCAGTACTTC; CDR3 protein: CASSLGGHEKNIQYF
V gene: TRBV12-3/TRBV12-4; D gene: NA; clone size: few; J gene: TRBJ2-5; CDR3 DNA: TGTGCCAGCAGACCGGGACCACAAGAGACCCAGTACTTC; CDR3 protein: CASRPGPQETQYF
V gene: TRBV7-6; D gene: TRBD1; clone size: NA; J gene: TRBJ1-4; CDR3 DNA: TGTGCCAGCAGCCCGGACAGGGTTGACGAAAAACTGTTTTTT; CDR3 protein: CASSPDRVDEKLFF
V gene: TRBV29-1; D gene: NA; clone size: NA; J gene: TRBJ2-7; CDR3 DNA: TGCAGCGTTGTTAGTACTTCCAACGAGCAGTACTTC; CDR3 protein: CSVVSTSNEQYF
V gene: TRBV7-8; D gene: NA; clone size: NA; J gene: TRBJ2-7; CDR3 DNA: TGTGCCAGCAGCTTAGACCAGTACGAGCAGTACTTC; CDR3 protein: CASSLDQYEQYF
V gene: TRBV29-1; D gene: NA; clone size: few; J gene: TRBJ2-1; CDR3 DNA: TGCAGCGTTGAATGGGGGGGCGCAGGGAATGAGCAGTTCTTC; CDR3 protein: CSVEWGGAGNEQFF
V gene: TRBV7-3; D gene: NA; clone size: NA; J gene: TRBJ2-1; CDR3 DNA: TGTGCCAGCAGCTTACAACAGGGCAATGAGCAGTTCTTC; CDR3 protein: CASSLQQGNEQFF
V gene: TRBV27; D gene: NA; clone size: NA; J gene: TRBJ1-6; CDR3 DNA: TGTGCCAGCAGCCCTCTGGGTCGTAAAAATTCACCCCTCCACTTT; CDR3 protein: CASSPLGRKNSPLHF